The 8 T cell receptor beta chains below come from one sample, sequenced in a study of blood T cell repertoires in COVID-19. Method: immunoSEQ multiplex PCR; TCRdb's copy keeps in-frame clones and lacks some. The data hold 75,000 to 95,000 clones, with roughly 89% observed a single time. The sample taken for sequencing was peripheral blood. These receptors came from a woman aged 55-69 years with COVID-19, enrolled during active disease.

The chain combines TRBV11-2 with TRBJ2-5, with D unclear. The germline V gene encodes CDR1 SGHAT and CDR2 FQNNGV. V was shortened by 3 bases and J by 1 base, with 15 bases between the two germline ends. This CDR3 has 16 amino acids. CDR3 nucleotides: TGTGCCAGCAGCTTGTCCGGTGAACCATTCCAAGAGACCCAGTACTTC. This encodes CASSLSGEPFQETQYF.

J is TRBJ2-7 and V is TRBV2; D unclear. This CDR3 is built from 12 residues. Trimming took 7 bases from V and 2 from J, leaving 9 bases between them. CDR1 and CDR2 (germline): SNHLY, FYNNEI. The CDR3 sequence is CASTPGTYEQYF. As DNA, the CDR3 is TGTGCCAGCACCCCAGGTACCTACGAGCAGTACTTC.

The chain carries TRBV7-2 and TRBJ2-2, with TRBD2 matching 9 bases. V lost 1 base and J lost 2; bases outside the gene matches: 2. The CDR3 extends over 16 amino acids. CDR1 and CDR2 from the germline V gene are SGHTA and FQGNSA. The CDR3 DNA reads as TGTGCCAGCAGCTTAGTTAGCGGGGGCAACACCGGGGAGCTGTTTTTT. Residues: CASSLVSGGNTGELFF.

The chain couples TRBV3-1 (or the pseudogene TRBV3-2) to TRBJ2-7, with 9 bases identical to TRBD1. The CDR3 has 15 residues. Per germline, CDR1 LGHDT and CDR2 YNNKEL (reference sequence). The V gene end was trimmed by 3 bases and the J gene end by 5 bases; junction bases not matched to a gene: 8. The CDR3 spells CASSQKLQGAHEQYF. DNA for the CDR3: TGTGCCAGCAGCCAGAAACTACAGGGGGCCCACGAGCAGTACTTC.

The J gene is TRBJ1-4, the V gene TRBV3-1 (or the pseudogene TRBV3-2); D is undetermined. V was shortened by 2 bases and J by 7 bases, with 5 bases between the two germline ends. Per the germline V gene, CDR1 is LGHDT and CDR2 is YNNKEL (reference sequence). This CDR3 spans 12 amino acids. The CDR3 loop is CASSQSFEKLFF. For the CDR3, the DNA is TGTGCCAGCAGCCAATCTTTTGAAAAACTGTTTTTT.

The CDR3 DNA reads as TGTGCCAGCAGTCCGAGTATTGGCTACACCTTC. Translating it yields CASSPSIGYTF. The chain uses TRBV12-3 or TRBV12-4 and TRBJ1-2, with D unclear. With 5 bases removed from V and 7 bases from J, the gap between germline ends came to 8 bases. This CDR3 has 11 amino acids.

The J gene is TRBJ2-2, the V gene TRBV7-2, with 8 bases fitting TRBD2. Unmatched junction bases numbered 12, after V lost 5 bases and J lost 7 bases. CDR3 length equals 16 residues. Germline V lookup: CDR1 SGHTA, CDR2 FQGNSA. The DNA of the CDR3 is TGTGCCAGCAGCGACAGGACTAGCAAGCGGGACGGGGAGCTGTTTTTT. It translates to CASSDRTSKRDGELFF.

CDR3 coding DNA: TGTGCCAGCAGCGCCCGGGACAGGGGCAACGAGCAGTACTTC. As protein: CASSARDRGNEQYF. The chain uses TRBV3-1 (or the pseudogene TRBV3-2) and TRBJ2-7, with TRBD1 identical over 10 bases. After removal of 5 bases from V and 5 bases from J, the junction contained 6 bases not matched to a gene. There are 14 residues in the CDR3. Per the germline V gene, CDR1 is LGHDT and CDR2 is YNNKEL (reference sequence).